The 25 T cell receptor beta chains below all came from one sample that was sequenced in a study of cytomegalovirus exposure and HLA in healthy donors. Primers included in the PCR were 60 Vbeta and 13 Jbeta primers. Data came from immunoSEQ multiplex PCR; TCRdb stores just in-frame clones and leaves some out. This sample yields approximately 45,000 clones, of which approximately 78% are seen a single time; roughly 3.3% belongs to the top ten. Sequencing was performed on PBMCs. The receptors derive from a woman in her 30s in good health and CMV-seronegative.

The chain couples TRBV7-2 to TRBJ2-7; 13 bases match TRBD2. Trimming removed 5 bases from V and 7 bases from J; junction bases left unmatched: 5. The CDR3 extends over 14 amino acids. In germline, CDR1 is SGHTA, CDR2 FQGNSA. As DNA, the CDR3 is TGTGCCAGCAGCACCGGACTAGCGGGAGTAGAGCAGTACTTC. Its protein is CASSTGLAGVEQYF.

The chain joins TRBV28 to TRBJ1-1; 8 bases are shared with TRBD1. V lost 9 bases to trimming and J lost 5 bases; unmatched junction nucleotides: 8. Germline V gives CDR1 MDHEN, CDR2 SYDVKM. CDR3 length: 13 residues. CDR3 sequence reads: CARSDRGRTEAFF. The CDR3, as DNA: TGTGCCAGAAGCGACAGGGGCCGGACTGAAGCTTTCTTT.

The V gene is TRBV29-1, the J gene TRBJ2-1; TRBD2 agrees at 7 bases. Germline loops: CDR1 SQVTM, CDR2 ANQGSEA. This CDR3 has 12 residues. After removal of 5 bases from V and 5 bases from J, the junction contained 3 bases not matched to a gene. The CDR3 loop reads CSVSRGDNEQFF. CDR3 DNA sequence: TGCAGCGTTTCCCGGGGGGACAATGAGCAGTTCTTC.

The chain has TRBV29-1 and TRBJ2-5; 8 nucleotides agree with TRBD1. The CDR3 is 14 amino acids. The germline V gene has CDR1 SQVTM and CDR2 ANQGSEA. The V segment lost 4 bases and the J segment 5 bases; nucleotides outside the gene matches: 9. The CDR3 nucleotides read TGCAGCGTTGCCGGGACAGGAGTTGGGGAGACCCAGTACTTC. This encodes CSVAGTGVGETQYF.

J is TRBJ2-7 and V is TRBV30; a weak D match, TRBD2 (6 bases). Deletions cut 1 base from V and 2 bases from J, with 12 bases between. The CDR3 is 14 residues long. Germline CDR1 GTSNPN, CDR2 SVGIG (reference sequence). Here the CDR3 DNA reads TGTGCCTGGAGTGGGGACTTAAAGACCTACGAGCAGTACTTC. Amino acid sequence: CAWSGDLKTYEQYF.

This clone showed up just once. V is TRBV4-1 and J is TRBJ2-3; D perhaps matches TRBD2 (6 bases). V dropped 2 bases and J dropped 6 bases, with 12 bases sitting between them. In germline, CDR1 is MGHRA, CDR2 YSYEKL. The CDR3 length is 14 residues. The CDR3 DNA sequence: TGCGCCAGCAGCCAAAATCGGGAGATGGATACGCAGTATTTT. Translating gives CASSQNREMDTQYF.

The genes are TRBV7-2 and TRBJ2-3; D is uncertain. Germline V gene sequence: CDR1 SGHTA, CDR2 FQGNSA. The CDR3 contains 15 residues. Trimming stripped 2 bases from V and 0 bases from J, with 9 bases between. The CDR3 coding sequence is TGTGCCAGCAGCTTACGGAGCGACAGCACAGATACGCAGTATTTT. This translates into CASSLRSDSTDTQYF.

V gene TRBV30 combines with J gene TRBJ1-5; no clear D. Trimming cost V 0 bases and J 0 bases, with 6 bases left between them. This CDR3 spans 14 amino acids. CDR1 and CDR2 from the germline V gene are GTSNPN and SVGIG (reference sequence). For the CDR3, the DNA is TGTGCCTGGAGTGTAGCCGTTAGCAATCAGCCCCAGCATTTT. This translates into CAWSVAVSNQPQHF.

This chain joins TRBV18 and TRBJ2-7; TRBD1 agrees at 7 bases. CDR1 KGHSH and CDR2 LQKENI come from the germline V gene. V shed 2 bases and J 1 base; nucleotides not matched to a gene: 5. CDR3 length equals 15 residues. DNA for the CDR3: TGTGCCAGCTCACCAGGACAGGCCATTTCCTACGAGCAGTACTTC. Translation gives CASSPGQAISYEQYF.

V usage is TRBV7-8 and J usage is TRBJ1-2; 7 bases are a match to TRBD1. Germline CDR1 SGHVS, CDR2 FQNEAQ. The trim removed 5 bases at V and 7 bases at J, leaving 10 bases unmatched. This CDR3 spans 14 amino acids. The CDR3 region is CASSPIEGAGGYTF. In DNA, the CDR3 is TGTGCCAGCAGCCCGATTGAGGGGGCGGGTGGCTACACCTTC.

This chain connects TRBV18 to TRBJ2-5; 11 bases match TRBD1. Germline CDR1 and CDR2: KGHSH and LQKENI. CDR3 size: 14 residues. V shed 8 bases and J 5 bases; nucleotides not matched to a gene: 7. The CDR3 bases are TGTGCCAGCGCGGGACAGGGGGTCGGGGAGACCCAGTACTTC. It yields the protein CASAGQGVGETQYF.

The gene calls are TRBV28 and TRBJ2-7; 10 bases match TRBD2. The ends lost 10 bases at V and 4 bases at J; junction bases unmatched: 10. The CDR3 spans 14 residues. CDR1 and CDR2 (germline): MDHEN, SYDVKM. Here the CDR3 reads CATSKGLAFYEQYF. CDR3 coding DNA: TGTGCCACTAGCAAGGGACTAGCGTTTTACGAGCAGTACTTC.

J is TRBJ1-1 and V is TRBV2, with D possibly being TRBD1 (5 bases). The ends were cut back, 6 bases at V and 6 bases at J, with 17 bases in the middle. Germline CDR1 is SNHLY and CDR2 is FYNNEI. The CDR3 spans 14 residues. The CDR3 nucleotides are TGTGCCAGCAGGGCTACATGGGGCACCCCTGAAGCTTTCTTT. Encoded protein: CASRATWGTPEAFF.

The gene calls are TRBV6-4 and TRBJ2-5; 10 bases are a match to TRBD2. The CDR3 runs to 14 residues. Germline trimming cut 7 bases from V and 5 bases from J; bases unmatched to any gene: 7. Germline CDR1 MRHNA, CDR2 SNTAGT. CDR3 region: CASTRAGGRETQYF. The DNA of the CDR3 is TGTGCCAGCACGCGAGCGGGGGGGCGGGAGACCCAGTACTTC.

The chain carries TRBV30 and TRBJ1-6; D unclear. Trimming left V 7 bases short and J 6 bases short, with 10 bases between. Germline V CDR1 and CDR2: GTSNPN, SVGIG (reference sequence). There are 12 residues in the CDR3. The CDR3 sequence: CASRVPNSPLHF. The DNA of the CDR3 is TGTGCCTCACGGGTCCCTAATTCACCCCTCCACTTT.

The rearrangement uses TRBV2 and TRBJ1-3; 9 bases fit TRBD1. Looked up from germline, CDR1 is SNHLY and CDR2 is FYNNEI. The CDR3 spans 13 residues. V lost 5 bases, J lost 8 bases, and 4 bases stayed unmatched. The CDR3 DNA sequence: TGTGCCAGCAGTACACAGGGGGCGGACACCATATATTTT. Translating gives CASSTQGADTIYF. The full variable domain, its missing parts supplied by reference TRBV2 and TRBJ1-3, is EPEVTQTPSHQVTQMGQEVILRCVPISNHLYFYWYRQILGQKVEFLVSFYNNEISEKSEIFDDQFSVERPDGSNFTLKIRSTKLEDSAMYFCASSTQGADTIYFGEGSWLTVV.

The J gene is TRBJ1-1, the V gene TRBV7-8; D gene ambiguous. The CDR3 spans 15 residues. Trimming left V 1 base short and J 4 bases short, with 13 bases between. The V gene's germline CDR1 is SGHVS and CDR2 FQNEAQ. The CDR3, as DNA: TGTGCCAGCAGCTTAGTCGGTTCCGGGAGCACTGAAGCTTTCTTT. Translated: CASSLVGSGSTEAFF.

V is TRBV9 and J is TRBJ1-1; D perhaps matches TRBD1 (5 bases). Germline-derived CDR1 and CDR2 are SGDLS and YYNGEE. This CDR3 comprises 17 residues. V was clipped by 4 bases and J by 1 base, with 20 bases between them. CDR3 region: CASSKLDGASTNTEAFF. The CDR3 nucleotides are TGTGCCAGCAGCAAACTGGATGGGGCTTCCACGAACACTGAAGCTTTCTTT.

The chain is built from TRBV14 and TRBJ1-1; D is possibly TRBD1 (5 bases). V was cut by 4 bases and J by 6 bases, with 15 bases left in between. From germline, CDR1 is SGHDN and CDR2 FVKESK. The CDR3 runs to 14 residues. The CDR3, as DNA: TGTGCCAGCAGCCGTGCTTGGACAAATTCTGAAGCTTTCTTT. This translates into CASSRAWTNSEAFF.

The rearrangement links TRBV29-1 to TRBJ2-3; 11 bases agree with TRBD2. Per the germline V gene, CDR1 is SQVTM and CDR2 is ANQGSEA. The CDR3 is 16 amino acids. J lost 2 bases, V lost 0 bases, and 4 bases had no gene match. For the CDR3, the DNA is TGCAGCGTTGAAGATTGGGGACTAGCGGCCACAGATACGCAGTATTTT. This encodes CSVEDWGLAATDTQYF.

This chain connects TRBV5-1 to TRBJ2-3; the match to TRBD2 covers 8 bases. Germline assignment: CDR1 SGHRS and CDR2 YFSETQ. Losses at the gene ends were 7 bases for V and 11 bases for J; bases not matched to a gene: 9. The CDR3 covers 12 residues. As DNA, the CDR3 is TGCGCCAGCCAAGCTGGGAGCGGGGGGCAGTATTTT. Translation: CASQAGSGGQYF.

CDR3 region: CAISPGLAESYEQYF. CDR3 sequence (DNA): TGTGCCATCAGCCCCGGACTAGCGGAGTCCTACGAGCAGTACTTC. V gene TRBV10-3 combines with J gene TRBJ2-7; TRBD2 matches at 10 bases. Germline CDR1 ENHRY, CDR2 SYGVKD. This CDR3 is 15 amino acids long. The junction had 6 bases not matched to a gene; V was cut back by 6 bases and J by 1 base.

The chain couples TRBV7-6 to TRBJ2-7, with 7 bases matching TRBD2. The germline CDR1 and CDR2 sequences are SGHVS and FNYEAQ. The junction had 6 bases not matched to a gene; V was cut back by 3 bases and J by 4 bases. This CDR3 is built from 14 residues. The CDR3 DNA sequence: TGTGCCAGCAGCTTGGGAGGGATTGGGTACGAGCAGTACTTC. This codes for CASSLGGIGYEQYF.

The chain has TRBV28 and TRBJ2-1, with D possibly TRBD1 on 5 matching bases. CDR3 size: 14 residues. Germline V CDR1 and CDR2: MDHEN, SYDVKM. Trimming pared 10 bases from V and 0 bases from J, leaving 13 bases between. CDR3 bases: TGTGCCAACCAGGGAATGGGCTCCTACAATGAGCAGTTCTTC. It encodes CANQGMGSYNEQFF.

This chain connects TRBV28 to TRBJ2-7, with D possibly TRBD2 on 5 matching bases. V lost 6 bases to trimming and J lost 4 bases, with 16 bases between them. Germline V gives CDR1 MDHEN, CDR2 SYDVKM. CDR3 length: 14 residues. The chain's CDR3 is CASSSPGNKYEQYF. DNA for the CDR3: TGTGCCAGCAGCAGTCCGGGGAATAAGTACGAGCAGTACTTC.